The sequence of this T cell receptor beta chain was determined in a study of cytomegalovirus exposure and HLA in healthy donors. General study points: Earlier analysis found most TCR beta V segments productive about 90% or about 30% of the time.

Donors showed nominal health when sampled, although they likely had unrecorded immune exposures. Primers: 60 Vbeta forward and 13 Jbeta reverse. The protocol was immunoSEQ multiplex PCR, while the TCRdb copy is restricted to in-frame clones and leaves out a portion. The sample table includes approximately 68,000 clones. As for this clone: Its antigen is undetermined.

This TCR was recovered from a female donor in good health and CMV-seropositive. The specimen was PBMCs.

The CDR3 loop is CASTDRWAGGTEAFF. CDR3 nucleotides: TGTGCCAGCACCGACCGGTGGGCAGGGGGCACTGAAGCTTTCTTT. The chain joins TRBV6-5 to TRBJ1-1, with 7 bases aligning to TRBD1. Germline V gene sequence: CDR1 MNHEY, CDR2 SVGAGI. The length of the CDR3 is 15 residues. J was trimmed by 4 bases and V by 7 bases; bases with no gene match: 12.